This TCR beta chain was found in a study of T-cell memory formation after mild COVID-19. The sample holds many counts of this clonotype. Antigen specificity is unknown. This CDR3 has 14 amino acids. V lost 3 bases, J lost 4 bases, and 10 bases lay in between. Germline CDR1 reads SGHNT; CDR2 reads YYREEE (reference sequence). One entry per CDR3 protein, called by TCRdb with MiXCR from the 5' RACE reads. This sample yields around 140,000 distinct CDR3 sequences, of which 6% to 6.5% are seen a single time; about 2.1% belongs to the top ten. General study points: Pre-infection memory harbored some responding clones, suggesting cross-reactive memory joined.

The sample taken for sequencing was PBMCs or a T cell subset sorted from them (not recorded which). The chain has TRBV5-4 and TRBJ1-4; TRBD1 might be the D (5 bases). This receptor was identified in an adult woman who had mild COVID-19 (a few samples of this study predate the infection). Cell type and time point are not known. The CDR3 is CASSSGTGNEKLFF. The CDR3 DNA is TGTGCCAGCAGCTCTGGGACGGGTAATGAAAAACTGTTTTTT.